This entry is about one T cell receptor beta chain. It has no known antigen specificity. No quality values exist for individual bases; no much larger clone is one base distant. The collaborating institutions used their own protocols to collect whole blood in K2EDTA tubes. Collaborator samples were shipped for TCRbeta analysis as frozen whole blood, isolated PBMCs, or DNA extracted from either sample type. TCRbeta CDR3 regions were amplified from genomic DNA using the immunoSEQ Assay, a bias-controlled multiplex PCR. The authors' analysis ran thus. Within the assay, amplification of reference gene primers was used to estimate how many nucleated cells each sample contained. Sequence reads were collapsed and filtered to measure the absolute abundance of every unique TCRbeta CDR3 rearrangement. For each sample, productive Simpson clonality was calculated by taking the square root of Simpson's diversity index across productive rearrangements. Sourced from immuneACCESS, this table was stored by TCRdb with only in-frame sequences that have V and J called. A share of the clones is absent; for the studies checked, an unresolved V gene accounts for under half, and the remainder has no known explanation. The DNA gave D and trimming, while V, J and clone size come from that table. The sample table shows under 50,000 clones, and about 92% are seen once. Around 17% of the sample is in the top ten clones.

The data derive from a study of blood T cell repertoires in COVID-19 (dated by TCRdb to 2018 to 2021). Regarding the complete study: The collaborator samples originated in the United States, Italy and Spain and spanned the acute and convalescent phases of COVID-19. The samples were drawn from two sources: the first 160 participants of the ongoing ImmuneRACE study, and about 1,300 subjects contributed by 6 global collaborators. The prospective study material was composed of cDNA or gDNA derived from T cells, B-cell-depleted T cells, or PBMCs. The dataset comprised deeply sampled blood TCRbeta repertoires from subjects exposed to, actively infected with, or recovered from COVID-19. The sample metadata nearly always contained a de-identified subject ID, COVID-19 status, age in years and sex. A freely available public database, intended as a resource for researchers studying the immune response to SARS-CoV-2, is where the repertoires were released. Where available, HLA class I and class II types were obtained from metadata supplied by the sample provider rather than from assay-based typing.

V loses 5 bases, J loses 5 bases, and the germline ends lie 22 bases apart. From cysteine to phenylalanine, the CDR3 is 16 amino acids long. Kept here is only the CDR3 DNA, which spans 48 bases and is read in frame from base 1. The germline V gene provides CDR1 SGHVS and CDR2 FNYEAQ. The paper as a whole reports these results and caveats: The amount of clinical and demographic metadata varied by source and participant and was provided uncurated.

The chain uses TRBV7-6 and TRBJ2-7; the D gene is possibly TRBD1, with 8 bases matching. Specimen: peripheral blood. The clonotype was recovered from a man in his 70s with active COVID-19. For the CDR3, the sequence is CASSLQGGGGQNEQYF. The DNA is as follows: TGTGCCAGCAGCCTACAGGGGGGGGGAGGCCAGAACGAGCAGTACTTC.